These T cell receptor beta chains were read from a single sample in a study of blood T cell repertoires in COVID-19. Assay used: immunoSEQ multiplex PCR; TCRdb lists only in-frame clones, some missing. The table has 60,000 to 75,000 clones, approximately 79% seen once. Sequenced sample: peripheral blood. The receptor set was obtained from a woman aged 70-85 years with acute or convalescent COVID-19. Each CDR3 is given with its conserved first and last residue. The D gene is left open where the match is weak. Where a row states a size, it is once, few, many or the class of an expanded clone; other rows omit it.

CDR3 length	D gene	V gene	clone size	J gene	CDR3 protein	CDR3 DNA
19	-	TRBV5-6	medium-sized	TRBJ2-4	CASSLNAGAANLAKNIQYF	TGTGCCAGCAGCTTAAATGCGGGGGCAGCCAATTTAGCCAAAAACATTCAGTACTTC
18	TRBD2	TRBV7-8	-	TRBJ2-2	CASSWGLAGGPGTGELFF	TGTGCCAGCAGCTGGGGACTAGCGGGGGGGCCTGGCACCGGGGAGCTGTTTTTT
14	-	TRBV4-1	-	TRBJ2-5	CASSQAGVGETQYF	TGCGCCAGCAGCCAAGCAGGGGTGGGGGAGACCCAGTACTTC
12	-	TRBV5-1	-	TRBJ2-1	CASSLLGRDKFF	TGCGCCAGCAGCCTACTTGGCAGGGACAAGTTCTTC
15	-	TRBV6-5	-	TRBJ2-2	CASIHRRTDTGELFF	TGTGCCAGCATACACCGTAGGACAGACACCGGGGAGCTGTTTTTT
15	-	TRBV21-1	once	TRBJ2-5	CASSKGGGREETQYF	TGTGCCAGCAGCAAAGGAGGGGGCAGAGAAGAGACCCAGTACTTC
14	TRBD2	TRBV6-6	-	TRBJ2-1	CASSSTSGVGEQFF	TGTGCCAGCAGTTCGACTAGCGGGGTCGGTGAGCAGTTCTTC
15	TRBD1	TRBV6-5	-	TRBJ1-1	CASSYSWQGVTEAFF	TGTGCCAGCAGTTACTCTTGGCAGGGGGTAACTGAAGCTTTCTTT
15	TRBD2	TRBV9	-	TRBJ2-3	CASSSFLTSRDTQYF	TGTGCCAGCAGCTCCTTTTTGACTAGCCGAGATACGCAGTATTTT
14	-	TRBV10-3	-	TRBJ1-2	CAISDPLGGEGYTF	TGTGCCATCAGTGACCCCCTGGGAGGGGAGGGCTACACCTTC
16	-	TRBV10-3	-	TRBJ1-2	CAISDSTGRALYGYTF	TGTGCCATCAGTGACTCGACGGGGAGGGCCCTCTATGGCTACACCTTC
11	-	TRBV20-1	-	TRBJ2-7	CSAHTSREQYF	TGCAGTGCTCATACATCCCGCGAGCAGTACTTC
19	TRBD2	TRBV27	-	TRBJ2-3	CASSYSTSGGAWGTDTQYF	TGTGCCAGCAGTTACTCGACTAGCGGGGGGGCGTGGGGCACAGATACGCAGTATTTT
15	-	TRBV5-1	once	TRBJ2-5	CASSLGRGSQETQYF	TGCGCCAGCAGCTTGGGTCGGGGGTCCCAAGAGACCCAGTACTTC
11	-	TRBV5-4	-	TRBJ2-1	CASSLLGEQFF	TGTGCCAGCAGCTTGCTAGGTGAGCAGTTCTTC
13	-	TRBV14	-	TRBJ2-7	CASSLAQGYEQYF	TGTGCCAGCAGCCTTGCACAGGGCTACGAGCAGTACTTC
16	TRBD2	TRBV5-1	-	TRBJ2-1	CASSSFGTRGYNEQFF	TGCGCCAGCAGCAGCTTCGGGACTAGGGGTTACAATGAGCAGTTCTTC
13	-	TRBV2	-	TRBJ1-5	CASSEDGVQPQHF	TGTGCCAGCAGTGAAGACGGGGTCCAGCCCCAGCATTTT
14	TRBD1	TRBV18	-	TRBJ2-3	CASSRTGYTDTQYF	TGTGCCAGCTCAAGGACAGGGTACACAGATACGCAGTATTTT
13	TRBD1	TRBV14	-	TRBJ1-1	CASSQGYRGEAFF	TGTGCCAGCAGCCAGGGTTACAGGGGTGAAGCTTTCTTT
12	-	TRBV2	-	TRBJ2-1	CASSEYEEPQFF	TGTGCCAGCAGTGAATATGAGGAACCGCAGTTCTTC
15	TRBD2	TRBV4-1	-	TRBJ2-7	CASSQDNGGTYEQYF	TGCGCCAGCAGCCAAGATAACGGGGGGACCTACGAGCAGTACTTC
15	-	TRBV6-1	-	TRBJ2-7	CASSEALTVSYEQYF	TGTGCCAGCAGTGAAGCTCTCACTGTCTCCTACGAGCAGTACTTC
13	-	TRBV9	-	TRBJ1-4	CASSLNPSEKLFF	TGTGCCAGCAGCCTTAACCCGAGTGAAAAACTGTTTTTT
16	TRBD2	TRBV4-2	-	TRBJ2-3	CASSPLPRGEADTQYF	TGTGCCAGCAGCCCGCTGCCGCGGGGGGAAGCAGATACGCAGTATTTT
15	-	TRBV9	-	TRBJ2-5	CASSARGGSLETQYF	TGTGCCAGCAGCGCCCGGGGAGGCAGTTTGGAGACCCAGTACTTC
14	TRBD1	TRBV7-3	-	TRBJ2-3	CASSAGQGLDTQYF	TGTGCCAGCAGCGCGGGACAGGGCCTCGATACGCAGTATTTT
16	TRBD1	TRBV7-6	-	TRBJ2-5	CASSLGTGEQGETQYF	TGTGCCAGCAGCTTAGGTACAGGGGAGCAGGGGGAGACCCAGTACTTC
15	TRBD2	TRBV2	-	TRBJ2-7	CASSDGASGFNEQYF	TGTGCCAGCAGTGATGGGGCTAGCGGGTTCAACGAGCAGTACTTC
14	-	TRBV25-1	-	TRBJ2-7	CASSLTGDPREQYF	TGTGCCAGCAGTCTGACGGGGGACCCTCGAGAGCAGTACTTC
19	-	TRBV6-2/TRBV6-3	-	TRBJ1-1	CASSYTLLGQGTPNTEAFF	TGTGCCAGCAGTTATACTCTACTGGGGCAGGGGACACCGAACACTGAAGCTTTCTTT
13	TRBD1	TRBV5-1	few	TRBJ2-7	CASSSDRDYEQYF	TGCGCCAGCAGCTCGGACAGGGATTACGAGCAGTACTTC